A single sample is the source of the 28 T cell receptor beta chains below, sequenced in a study of T cell changes during pregnancy in multiple sclerosis. The protocol was immunoSEQ multiplex PCR, while the TCRdb copy is restricted to in-frame clones and leaves out a portion. Counted here are roughly 100,000 clones, 91% occurring once; the ten biggest clones make up 3.1%. The material sequenced was peripheral blood, taken in the second trimester of pregnancy. The receptors shown here come from a female donor with multiple sclerosis, enrolled in a pregnancy study.

The J gene is TRBJ1-1, the V gene TRBV5-1; 8 bases fit TRBD1. J was trimmed by 0 bases and V by 0 bases; bases with no gene match: 7. The CDR3 has 17 amino acids. Germline values: CDR1 SGHRS, CDR2 YFSETQ. In nucleotides, the CDR3 is TGCGCCAGCAGCTTGGACGGGACAGGTCGTATGAACACTGAAGCTTTCTTT. Amino acid sequence: CASSLDGTGRMNTEAFF. The full variable domain, in which reference TRBV5-1 and TRBJ1-1 provide the parts outside the CDR3, is KAGVTQTPRYLIKTRGQQVTLSCSPISGHRSVSWYQQTPGQGLQFLFEYFSETQRNKGNFPGRFSGRQFSNSRSEMNVSTLELGDSALYLCASSLDGTGRMNTEAFFGQGTRLTVV.

This chain connects TRBV7-2 to TRBJ1-5, with a tentative D call TRBD1 (6 bases). Trimming cost V 4 bases and J 2 bases, with 12 bases left between them. Germline V gene lookup returns CDR1 SGHTA and CDR2 FQGNSA. The CDR3 loop spans 15 amino acids. In nucleotides, the CDR3 is TGTGCCAGCAGCTGGGTGGGGGCGGGCAATCAGCCCCAGCATTTT. Translating gives CASSWVGAGNQPQHF. The full variable domain, completed using reference TRBV7-2 and TRBJ1-5, is GAGVSQSPSNKVTEKGKDVELRCDPISGHTALYWYRQSLGQGLEFLIYFQGNSAPDKSGLPSDRFSAERTGGSVSTLTIQRTQQEDSAVYLCASSWVGAGNQPQHFGDGTRLSIL.

The V gene is TRBV28, the J gene TRBJ2-2, with no clear D. Trimming stripped 6 bases from V and 0 bases from J, with 23 bases between. This CDR3 comprises 19 residues. Germline-derived CDR1 and CDR2 are MDHEN and SYDVKM. The DNA of the CDR3 is TGTGCCAGCAGGTCTTTGTTGGTGGGTCGCGGAGCGAACACCGGGGAGCTGTTTTTT. Translation gives CASRSLLVGRGANTGELFF. Variable domain in full (rest from reference TRBV28 and TRBJ2-2): DVKVTQSSRYLVKRTGEKVFLECVQDMDHENMFWYRQDPGLGLRLIYFSYDVKMKEKGDIPEGYSVSREKKERFSLILESASTNQTSMYLCASRSLLVGRGANTGELFFGEGSRLTVL.

This clone was detected a few times. The V and J genes are TRBV29-1 and TRBJ1-3; no reliable D call. The CDR3 length is 11 residues. Germline V gene sequence: CDR1 SQVTM, CDR2 ANQGSEA. V dropped 4 bases and J dropped 4 bases, with 5 bases sitting between them. CDR3 nucleotides: TGCAGCGTTGTCACAGGAAACACCATATATTTT. Protein product: CSVVTGNTIYF. Full variable domain (outside the CDR3, taken from reference TRBV29-1 and TRBJ1-3): SAVISQKPSRDICQRGTSLTIQCQVDSQVTMMFWYRQQPGQSLTLIATANQGSEATYESGFVIDKFPISRPNLTFSTLTVSNMSPEDSSIYLCSVVTGNTIYFGEGSWLTVV.

The chain is built from TRBV28 and TRBJ2-7, with TRBD2 identical over 10 bases. The V gene end was trimmed by 7 bases and the J gene end by 6 bases; junction bases not matched to a gene: 9. Germline values: CDR1 MDHEN, CDR2 SYDVKM. The CDR3 is 14 residues long. The chain's CDR3 is CASTPTSGPSEQYF. The CDR3 DNA reads as TGTGCCAGCACCCCGACTAGCGGGCCGAGCGAGCAGTACTTC.

The J gene is TRBJ2-3, the V gene TRBV15; D is possibly TRBD1 (6 bases). There are 17 residues in the CDR3. The V gene lost 1 base and the J gene lost 4 bases, with 18 bases spanning the gap. Germline V gene data show CDR1 as LNHNV and CDR2 as YYDKDF (reference sequence). Written as DNA, the CDR3 is TGTGCCACCAGCAGAGGAGGGGGTATCAGGGCCGCAGATACGCAGTATTTT. This codes for CATSRGGGIRAADTQYF.

The V call is TRBV9, the J call TRBJ1-1; D remains unclear. V lost 0 bases and J 4 bases, leaving 7 bases between the germline ends. This CDR3 has 13 residues. Germline V CDR1 and CDR2: SGDLS, YYNGEE. The CDR3, as DNA: TGTGCCAGCAGCGTAGATGGAGGCACTGAAGCTTTCTTT. Protein: CASSVDGGTEAFF.

The chain couples TRBV5-1 to TRBJ2-1, with D possibly TRBD2 on 6 matching bases. The germline gives CDR1 SGHRS, CDR2 YFSETQ. V lost 3 bases to trimming and J lost 0 bases, with 19 bases between them. The CDR3 runs to 18 residues. The CDR3 DNA reads as TGCGCCAGCAGCTGGGACCGGGACTCCCTTAGCTCCTACAATGAGCAGTTCTTC. Its protein is CASSWDRDSLSSYNEQFF.

J is TRBJ1-1 and V is TRBV7-9; 8 positions agree with TRBD1. The CDR3 extends over 14 amino acids. J lost 4 bases, V lost 5 bases, and 6 bases had no gene match. Germline lookup yields CDR1 SEHNR and CDR2 FQNEAQ (reference sequence). Here the CDR3 reads CASSAQGALTEAFF. CDR3 coding DNA: TGTGCCAGCAGCGCGCAGGGGGCCCTCACTGAAGCTTTCTTT.

The chain links TRBV2 to TRBJ2-3; 11 bases agree with TRBD2. CDR1 is SNHLY, CDR2 FYNNEI, per germline. The CDR3 runs 17 residues. V was clipped by 6 bases and J by 3 bases; unmatched bases: 11. The CDR3 spells CASRNYETSGRTDTQYF. DNA for the CDR3: TGTGCCAGCAGGAATTATGAAACTAGCGGGAGAACAGATACGCAGTATTTT.

This CDR3 reads CASASQGGRASAGELFF. The CDR3 nucleotides read TGTGCCAGCGCCAGTCAGGGCGGGAGGGCCTCGGCCGGGGAGCTGTTTTTT. The chain carries TRBV7-9 and TRBJ2-2; 9 bases match TRBD2. After removal of 8 bases from V and 6 bases from J, the junction contained 16 bases not matched to a gene. The CDR3 contains 17 residues. Germline CDR1 and CDR2: SEHNR and FQNEAQ (reference sequence). Combining the CDR3 with reference TRBV7-9 and TRBJ2-2 gives the whole variable domain DTGVSQNPRHKITKRGQNVTFRCDPISEHNRLYWYRQTLGQGPEFLTYFQNEAQLEKSRLLSDRFSAERPKGSFSTLEIQRTEQGDSAMYLCASASQGGRASAGELFFGEGSRLTVL.

The V and J genes are TRBV7-8 and TRBJ2-1; 8 positions match TRBD2. The V gene's germline CDR1 is SGHVS and CDR2 FQNEAQ. The CDR3 has 17 amino acids. The V segment lost 2 bases and the J segment 5 bases; nucleotides outside the gene matches: 11. As DNA, the CDR3 is TGTGCCAGCAGCTTAAGGGTAGCGGGAAACCTTGACAATGAGCAGTTCTTC. Protein product: CASSLRVAGNLDNEQFF.

About this clone itself: No conserved phenylalanine or tryptophan ends this CDR3, so it is likely a read error. The chain joins TRBV9 to TRBJ2-7; a possible D gene is TRBD2 (5 bases). V lost 0 bases to trimming and J lost 1 base, with 11 bases between them. The germline CDR1 and CDR2 sequences are SGDLS and YYNGEE. The CDR3 consists of 15 residues. The CDR3 nucleotides are TGTGCCAGCAGCGTAGCTGATAGCGAGTCCTACGAGCAGTACCTC. Encoded protein: CASSVADSESYEQYL.

This chain links TRBV9 with TRBJ2-1; 14 bases match TRBD2. V was pared by 3 bases and J by 4 bases, with 3 bases of the junction left unmatched. CDR1 is SGDLS and CDR2 is YYNGEE in the germline V gene. This CDR3 is built from 16 residues. CDR3 nucleotides: TGTGCCAGCAGCGGGGGACTAGCGGGAGCTTACAATGAGCAGTTCTTC. Translation gives CASSGGLAGAYNEQFF.

The genes are TRBV30 and TRBJ2-1; the match to TRBD2 covers 10 bases. The CDR3 consists of 16 residues. Trimming at V came to 0 bases and at J to 7 bases, leaving 9 bases not matched to a gene. Germline V gives CDR1 GTSNPN, CDR2 SVGIG (reference sequence). The CDR3 is CAWSVLIGLAENEQFF. CDR3 coding DNA: TGTGCCTGGAGTGTACTTATTGGACTAGCGGAAAATGAGCAGTTCTTC.

The rearrangement links TRBV2 to TRBJ1-2; no reliable D call. Germline CDR1 is SNHLY and CDR2 is FYNNEI. This CDR3 comprises 13 residues. V gave up 8 bases and J gave up 2 bases, with 12 bases separating them. CDR3 DNA: TGTGCCAGCGTTTCATCGGGGAACTATGGCTACACCTTC. Its translation is CASVSSGNYGYTF.

The chain has TRBV5-4 and TRBJ2-5; tentative D call: TRBD2 (5 bases). Germline values: CDR1 SGHNT, CDR2 YYREEE (reference sequence). The V end lost 3 bases, the J end lost 5 bases, and 20 bases lay between the germline ends. There are 16 residues in the CDR3. Here the CDR3 reads CASSSPRGSGEETQYF. For the CDR3, the DNA is TGTGCCAGCAGCTCTCCCCGGGGTAGTGGGGAGGAGACCCAGTACTTC.

V usage is TRBV6-1 and J usage is TRBJ1-5, with D possibly TRBD1 on 5 matching bases. Trimming stripped 7 bases from V and 9 bases from J, with 16 bases between. This CDR3 is built from 13 residues. The germline V gene encodes CDR1 MNHNS and CDR2 SASEGT. CDR3 nucleotide sequence: TGTGCCAGCACCGGGGACTTTTTGGGGCCCCAGCATTTT. Residues: CASTGDFLGPQHF.

V and J are TRBV12-5 and TRBJ2-3; D not certain. Trimming left V 6 bases short and J 5 bases short, with 9 bases between. Germline CDR1 LGHNT, CDR2 FRNRAP. The length of the CDR3 is 12 residues. The DNA of the CDR3 is TGTGCTAGTGGGTATGGTAGAGATACGCAGTATTTT. Translated, it gives CASGYGRDTQYF.

V usage is TRBV27 and J usage is TRBJ2-3; the match to TRBD2 covers 8 bases. The V and J ends lost 3 bases and 0 bases, in that order; junction bases with no gene match: 8. The germline V gene encodes CDR1 MNHEY and CDR2 SMNVEV (reference sequence). This CDR3 has 17 amino acids. Written as DNA, the CDR3 is TGTGCCAGCAGTTTCGTCGGGAGGGCCTGGAGCACAGATACGCAGTATTTT. Protein sequence: CASSFVGRAWSTDTQYF.

The chain recombines TRBV5-1 with TRBJ2-1; D might be TRBD2 (5 bases). V lost 7 bases, J lost 1 base, and 12 bases lay in between. CDR3 length: 14 residues. CDR1 and CDR2 from the germline V gene are SGHRS and YFSETQ. CDR3: CASGRLASYNEQFF. The CDR3, as DNA: TGCGCCAGCGGCCGGCTAGCATCCTACAATGAGCAGTTCTTC.

The rearrangement uses TRBV5-1 and TRBJ2-1; 8 bases agree with TRBD1. Germline CDR1 and CDR2: SGHRS and YFSETQ. The J segment lost 6 bases and the V segment lost 0 bases, leaving 5 bases of the junction unmatched. The CDR3 has 15 residues. The CDR3 loop is CASSLASGGLNEQFF. The CDR3 DNA follows: TGCGCCAGCAGCTTGGCTTCAGGGGGCCTCAATGAGCAGTTCTTC.

The chain has TRBV10-3 and TRBJ2-7; TRBD2 matches 8 bases. The CDR3 runs to 17 residues. CDR1 is ENHRY and CDR2 is SYGVKD in the germline V gene. V trimming: 6 bases; J trimming: 4 bases; junction bases outside the gene matches: 17. This CDR3 is CAISPRQRRTSHYEQYF. CDR3 DNA: TGTGCCATCAGCCCCCGACAGCGGAGGACTAGCCATTACGAGCAGTACTTC.

The chain uses TRBV27 and TRBJ2-3; TRBD2 matches at 7 bases. The CDR3 totals 14 residues. Per germline, CDR1 MNHEY and CDR2 SMNVEV (reference sequence). V shed 2 bases, J shed 7 bases, and the junction held 6 bases outside the gene matches. The CDR3 sequence is CASSLAGVGYTQYF. Here the CDR3 DNA reads TGTGCCAGCAGTTTAGCGGGAGTAGGATATACGCAGTATTTT.

V gene TRBV5-1 combines with J gene TRBJ1-2; 7 bases align to TRBD1. Germline-derived CDR1 and CDR2 are SGHRS and YFSETQ. V shed 1 base and J 8 bases; nucleotides not matched to a gene: 11. The CDR3 runs to 15 residues. The CDR3 sequence is CASSLWGTASGGYTF. CDR3 coding DNA: TGCGCCAGCAGCTTGTGGGGGACAGCCTCTGGGGGCTACACCTTC.

The chain carries TRBV27 and TRBJ1-1; tentative D call: TRBD1 (6 bases). The germline gives CDR1 MNHEY, CDR2 SMNVEV (reference sequence). V dropped 7 bases and J dropped 1 base, with 10 bases sitting between them. The CDR3 extends over 13 amino acids. The CDR3: CASIGGENTEAFF. CDR3 nucleotides: TGTGCCAGCATAGGGGGGGAGAACACTGAAGCTTTCTTT.

The chain uses TRBV6-1 and TRBJ1-2; D is possibly TRBD1 (6 bases). The CDR3 is 14 residues long. The germline gives CDR1 MNHNS, CDR2 SASEGT. Trimming removed 1 base at V and 7 bases at J, with 13 bases between. CDR3 sequence (DNA): TGTGCCAGCAGTGAAGTATTTGGGGGCACTGGCTACACCTTC. Its translation: CASSEVFGGTGYTF.

This sequence joins TRBV6-1 and TRBJ1-5; a possible D gene is TRBD1 (5 bases). Trimming removed 2 bases at V and 2 bases at J, with 10 bases between. Per the germline V gene, CDR1 is MNHNS and CDR2 is SASEGT. CDR3 length: 15 residues. The CDR3 loop reads CASSERDFGNQPQHF. The CDR3 nucleotides read TGTGCCAGCAGTGAAAGGGACTTCGGCAATCAGCCCCAGCATTTT.